The 18 T cell receptor beta chains below come from one sample, sequenced in a study of breast tumors, draining lymph nodes, adjacent tissues. TCRdb fed the multiplex PCR reads into MiXCR, producing one record per CDR3 protein. The repertoire has about 130,000 distinct CDR3 sequences, approximately 20% of them found once; the top ten carry roughly 3.5%. Breast cancer patients provided tissue from their axillary draining lymph nodes. Input material: axillary lymph node tissue. Source of these receptors: a female donor with breast cancer. Some clones in this sample may be carry-over from other donors' samples.

This clonotype has at least ten counts. The chain links TRBV7-9 to TRBJ2-3, with D possibly TRBD2 on 5 matching bases. CDR1 and CDR2 from the germline V gene are SEHNR and FQNEAQ (reference sequence). Trimming left V 3 bases short and J 2 bases short, with 12 bases between. CDR3 length equals 15 residues. CDR3 in amino acids: CASSFGRGDTDTQYF. CDR3 coding DNA: TGTGCCAGCAGCTTCGGACGGGGAGACACAGATACGCAGTATTTT.

The V call is TRBV14, the J call TRBJ1-1; D gene uncertain. This CDR3 is 13 amino acids long. The V gene's germline CDR1 is SGHDN and CDR2 FVKESK. V gave up 2 bases and J gave up 4 bases, with 8 bases separating them. CDR3: CASSQMVTTEAFF. In nucleotides, the CDR3 is TGTGCCAGCAGCCAAATGGTTACCACTGAAGCTTTCTTT.

The genes are TRBV19 and TRBJ2-1; 8 nucleotides match TRBD1. Trimming cost V 3 bases and J 8 bases; bases outside gene matches: 3. The CDR3 has 13 residues. Germline CDR1 reads LNHDA; CDR2 reads SQIVND (reference sequence). CDR3 sequence: CASSIDRGDEQFF. Here the CDR3 DNA reads TGTGCCAGTAGTATCGACAGGGGTGATGAGCAGTTCTTC. Filled out from reference TRBV19 and TRBJ2-1, the complete variable domain reads DGGITQSPKYLFRKEGQNVTLSCEQNLNHDAMYWYRQDPGQGLRLIYYSQIVNDFQKGDIAEGYSVSREKKESFPLTVTSAQKNPTAFYLCASSIDRGDEQFFGPGTRLTVL.

The chain is built from TRBV7-6 and TRBJ1-1, with 8 bases that match TRBD1. The CDR3 is 18 amino acids. The germline V gene encodes CDR1 SGHVS and CDR2 FNYEAQ. The V gene end was trimmed by 2 bases and the J gene end by 3 bases; junction bases not matched to a gene: 14. The CDR3 loop is CASSLTSGGPGVYTEAFF. CDR3 sequence (DNA): TGTGCCAGCAGCTTAACCTCAGGGGGCCCGGGAGTTTACACTGAAGCTTTCTTT.

This clonotype was picked up many times. The chain is built from TRBV20-1 and TRBJ1-5, with unresolved D. This CDR3 spans 15 amino acids. Germline V gene data show CDR1 as DFQATT and CDR2 as SNEGSKA (reference sequence). Trimming removed 6 bases at V and 6 bases at J, with 21 bases between. CDR3 sequence: CSAPRGLGLSQPQHF. The DNA for the CDR3 is TGCAGTGCCCCCCGAGGTTTAGGATTGAGTCAGCCCCAGCATTTT.

The sample holds many counts of this clonotype. The V gene is TRBV5-1, the J gene TRBJ2-3; D tentatively fits TRBD1 or TRBD2 (5 bases each). V was pared by 1 base and J by 3 bases, with 12 bases between. Per germline, CDR1 SGHRS and CDR2 YFSETQ. This CDR3 region has 15 residues. DNA of the CDR3: TGCGCCAGCAGCTTGCTGGGGGTCGGTACAGATACGCAGTATTTT. Translating it yields CASSLLGVGTDTQYF.

This clonotype was seen repeatedly, ten times or more. The rearrangement uses TRBV5-8 and TRBJ2-3; 8 positions match TRBD1. The CDR3 has 15 amino acids. Germline V CDR1 and CDR2: SGHTS, YDEGEE. The V and J ends lost 2 bases and 0 bases, in that order; junction bases with no gene match: 2. CDR3 sequence reads: CASSFRTGSTDTQYF. As DNA, the CDR3 is TGTGCCAGCAGCTTTAGGACAGGGAGCACAGATACGCAGTATTTT.

This clonotype appeared a few times. This CDR3 fails to terminate in the conserved phenylalanine or tryptophan, so it likely reflects a read error. The gene calls are TRBV19 and TRBJ1-5, with D maybe TRBD1 (6 bases). V lost 9 bases to trimming and J lost 1 base, with 16 bases between them. The CDR3 loop spans 15 amino acids. Germline assignment: CDR1 LNHDA and CDR2 SQIVND (reference sequence). The CDR3 DNA is TGTGCCAGCCTAAACAGGGTGCGAAGCAATCAGCCCCAGCATCTT. As protein: CASLNRVRSNQPQHL.

This clonotype was recorded at least ten times. Written as DNA, the CDR3 is TGCAGTCCCGCCGGGACCGCCGGCGGCTACACCTTC. Protein product: CSPAGTAGGYTF. The V call is TRBV20-1, the J call TRBJ1-2; D might be TRBD1 (5 bases). Between the trimmed V and J ends, which lost 8 bases and 8 bases, there was a span of 18 bases. The germline CDR1 and CDR2 sequences are DFQATT and SNEGSKA (reference sequence). The CDR3 has 12 amino acids.

This clonotype has at least ten counts. The chain joins TRBV5-6 to TRBJ2-7; D gene ambiguous. Germline CDR1 reads SGHDT; CDR2 reads YYEEEE. Trimming pared 0 bases from V and 4 bases from J, leaving 11 bases between. There are 14 residues in the CDR3. CDR3 protein: CASSLGAWDYEQYF. CDR3 coding DNA: TGTGCCAGCAGCTTGGGGGCCTGGGATTACGAGCAGTACTTC.

In its sample, this clonotype was seen many times. The rearrangement uses TRBV6-1 and TRBJ2-1; 8 bases fit TRBD1. Germline CDR1 reads MNHNS; CDR2 reads SASEGT. Trimming took 7 bases from V and 4 from J; bases not matched to a gene: 9. The CDR3 loop spans 15 amino acids. The CDR3 loop reads CASKLTGAHYNEQFF. The CDR3 DNA is TGTGCCAGCAAACTGACAGGGGCCCATTACAATGAGCAGTTCTTC.

This clonotype was counted at least ten times. The chain uses TRBV25-1 and TRBJ1-6, with D unresolved. The V gene lost 2 bases and the J gene lost 7 bases, with 12 bases spanning the gap. Germline V gene data show CDR1 as MGHDK and CDR2 as SYGVNS. The CDR3 is made up of 15 amino acids. The CDR3 DNA is TGTGCCAGCAGTGAACGGTATGGCGGGAATTCACCCCTCCACTTT. Translated, it gives CASSERYGGNSPLHF.

Ten or more counts support this clonotype. The chain has TRBV19 and TRBJ1-2; 10 bases map to TRBD1. V was clipped by 4 bases and J by 7 bases; unmatched bases: 6. Germline CDR1 LNHDA, CDR2 SQIVND (reference sequence). The CDR3 contains 14 residues. CDR3: CASSNHRDRGGYTF. CDR3 DNA: TGTGCCAGTAGTAACCACCGGGACAGGGGTGGCTACACCTTC.

This clonotype was detected ten times or more. This chain links TRBV20-1 with TRBJ1-5; the D is unclear. Germline CDR1 reads DFQATT; CDR2 reads SNEGSKA (reference sequence). The CDR3 length is 16 residues. Trimming took 0 bases from V and 3 from J, leaving 15 bases between them. The CDR3 loop is CSARDPTYRDNQPQHF. In DNA, the CDR3 is TGCAGTGCTAGAGATCCTACATATCGGGACAATCAGCCCCAGCATTTT.

Regarding this clonotype: This is likely a read error, given that the CDR3 carries no conserved phenylalanine or tryptophan at its end. The V call is TRBV20-1, the J call TRBJ2-5, with a weak D call TRBD2 (5 bases). The V end was cut by 2 bases, the J end by 7 bases, with 20 bases between. Germline V gene data show CDR1 as DFQATT and CDR2 as SNEGSKA (reference sequence). The CDR3 totals 15 residues. Here the CDR3 reads CSARRPGDLGGTQYY. CDR3 nucleotide sequence: TGCAGTGCTAGAAGACCCGGGGATCTAGGAGGGACCCAGTACTAC.

This clonotype was seen more than once but under ten times. The chain combines TRBV5-8 with TRBJ2-5; no reliable D call. The germline V gene encodes CDR1 SGHTS and CDR2 YDEGEE. This CDR3 region has 13 residues. Trimming stripped 3 bases from V and 5 bases from J, with 11 bases between. DNA for the CDR3: TGTGCCAGCAGCTCGGACCGGTACGAGACCCAGTACTTC. This sequence encodes CASSSDRYETQYF.

In its sample, this clonotype was seen many times. This sequence joins TRBV7-8 and TRBJ2-3; D is unresolved. Trimming stripped 6 bases from V and 5 bases from J, with 3 bases between. Germline lookup yields CDR1 SGHVS and CDR2 FQNEAQ. This CDR3 spans 10 amino acids. The CDR3 nucleotides are TGTGCCAGCAGAGAAGATACGCAGTATTTT. Translated, it gives CASREDTQYF.

This clonotype was seen repeatedly, ten times or more. The chain couples TRBV7-8 to TRBJ2-3; the D is unclear. The V gene lost 2 bases and the J gene lost 2 bases, with 11 bases spanning the gap. The CDR3 has 15 residues. Germline V CDR1 and CDR2: SGHVS, FQNEAQ. The CDR3 loop is CASSLIGQDTDTQYF. CDR3 nucleotides: TGTGCCAGCAGCTTAATTGGGCAGGACACAGATACGCAGTATTTT.